These T cell receptor beta chains were read from a single sample in a study of cytomegalovirus exposure and HLA in healthy donors. Assay used: immunoSEQ multiplex PCR; TCRdb lists only in-frame clones, some missing. The sample has around 210,000 clones; 65% to 80% are singletons. The specimen sequenced was PBMCs. The receptors were sampled from a man aged 45-65 years in good health and CMV-seronegative. The CDR3 runs from the conserved cysteine through the conserved F or W. The D gene is left open where the match is weak. Clone size is stated in some rows and not others, as once, few, many or a class when expanded.

d_call clone_size j_call v_call cdr3_length cdr3_aa cdr3_nt
- few TRBJ2-1 TRBV9 15 CASSVGPDIYNEQFF TGTGCCAGCAGCGTAGGCCCGGACATCTACAATGAGCAGTTCTTC
TRBD1 - TRBJ1-6 TRBV5-4 16 CASSQQGGSYNSPLHF TGTGCCAGCTCCCAACAGGGGGGTTCCTATAATTCACCCCTCCACTTT
TRBD1 - TRBJ1-1 TRBV5-1 16 CASSWTTGGLNTEAFF TGCGCCAGCAGCTGGACGACAGGGGGCTTGAACACTGAAGCTTTCTTT
- - TRBJ2-7 TRBV7-6 13 CASSLEGTYEQYF TGTGCCAGCAGCTTGGAGGGAACCTACGAGCAGTACTTC
- - TRBJ2-1 TRBV27 18 CASSLMAGTSLSYNEQFF TGTGCCAGCAGTTTAATGGCCGGCACTAGCCTCTCCTACAATGAGCAGTTCTTC
- - TRBJ1-1 TRBV27 11 CASISNTEAFF TGTGCCAGTATATCGAACACTGAAGCTTTCTTT
- - TRBJ2-7 TRBV5-1 12 CASAPPSDEQYF TGCGCCAGCGCCCCTCCTAGCGACGAGCAGTACTTC
- - TRBJ2-3 TRBV5-1 17 CASSFSESARSADTQYF TGCGCCAGCAGCTTTAGCGAGAGTGCCCGATCGGCAGATACGCAGTATTTT
TRBD2 - TRBJ2-1 TRBV5-5 15 CASSFGTSNYNEQFF TGTGCCAGCAGCTTCGGGACTAGTAACTACAATGAGCAGTTCTTC
- - TRBJ2-7 TRBV18 12 CASSPTSTEQYF TGTGCCAGCTCACCAACTAGTACGGAGCAGTACTTC
- few TRBJ1-5 TRBV19 13 CASSPGHNQPQHF TGTGCCAGTAGTCCGGGACATAATCAGCCCCAGCATTTT
- - TRBJ2-7 TRBV6-1 15 CASSENNRALAEQYF TGTGCCAGCAGTGAAAATAACAGGGCCCTGGCCGAGCAGTACTTC
TRBD2 - TRBJ2-1 TRBV27 15 CASSPEASGANEQFF TGTGCCAGCAGCCCCGAGGCTAGCGGAGCTAATGAGCAGTTCTTC
TRBD2 - TRBJ2-7 TRBV7-6 16 CASSPSPGLAALEQYF TGTGCCAGCAGCCCTTCTCCGGGACTAGCGGCACTTGAGCAGTACTTC
- - TRBJ2-1 TRBV27 11 CASSLNNEQFF TGTGCCAGCAGCCTTAACAATGAGCAGTTCTTC
- once TRBJ2-7 TRBV20-1 9 CSAPREQYF TGCAGTGCCCCTCGCGAGCAGTACTTC
TRBD1 once TRBJ2-7 TRBV5-1 13 CASGTGFSYEQYF TGCGCCAGCGGGACAGGTTTCTCCTACGAGCAGTACTTC
- - TRBJ2-3 TRBV12-5 15 CASGWSRVGTDTQYF TGTGCTAGTGGTTGGTCCCGGGTAGGCACAGATACGCAGTATTTT
TRBD2 - TRBJ2-1 TRBV12-5 16 CASGLVLAGDLNEQFF TGTGCTAGTGGTTTGGTACTGGCGGGAGACCTCAATGAGCAGTTCTTC
- - TRBJ1-2 TRBV6-5 13 CASSTQVNYGYTF TGTGCCAGCAGCACACAGGTTAACTATGGCTACACCTTC
- - TRBJ2-7 TRBV28 15 CASSPQGRATYEQYF TGTGCCAGCAGTCCCCAGGGGAGGGCGACCTACGAGCAGTACTTC
TRBD1 - TRBJ1-1 TRBV28 15 CASSLRGGARFEAFF TGTGCCAGCAGTTTAAGAGGGGGCGCACGTTTTGAAGCTTTCTTT
- - TRBJ2-7 TRBV20-1 11 CSASPTGEQYF TGCAGTGCTAGCCCCACTGGCGAGCAGTACTTC
- once TRBJ2-3 TRBV16 14 CASSQHREGDTQYF TGTGCCAGCAGCCAACACAGGGAGGGAGATACGCAGTATTTT
- once TRBJ1-5 TRBV30 14 CAFSQGGSNQPQHF TGTGCCTTTTCCCAAGGAGGGAGCAATCAGCCCCAGCATTTT
- - TRBJ2-3 TRBV5-8 14 CASNDYSFTDTQYF TGTGCCAGCAACGATTATAGCTTCACAGATACGCAGTATTTT
TRBD1 - TRBJ1-2 TRBV28 16 CASSSTTPGGVLGYTF TGTGCCAGCAGTTCGACCACCCCAGGGGGCGTTCTTGGCTACACCTTC
TRBD2 once TRBJ2-5 TRBV25-1 16 CASSQTSGGVGETQYF TGTGCCAGCAGCCAGACCTCGGGAGGGGTCGGGGAGACCCAGTACTTC
TRBD1 - TRBJ2-3 TRBV6-6 15 CASSYGDREPDTQYF TGTGCCAGCAGTTACGGGGACAGGGAACCAGATACGCAGTATTTT
TRBD2 few TRBJ2-1 TRBV7-3 14 CASSSLSGGDEQFF TGTGCCAGCAGCTCCCTAAGCGGGGGGGATGAGCAGTTCTTC
TRBD1 once TRBJ1-2 TRBV10-2 15 CASRRPGTGSDGYTF TGCGCCAGCAGGCGTCCCGGGACAGGGTCTGATGGCTACACCTTC
TRBD1 - TRBJ1-5 TRBV19 15 CASSPGTGSNQPQHF TGTGCCAGTAGTCCGGGGACAGGGAGCAATCAGCCCCAGCATTTT
- - TRBJ1-2 TRBV5-6 16 CASSLVRGRENYGYTF TGTGCCAGCAGCTTGGTTCGCGGCAGGGAAAACTATGGCTACACCTTC
- few TRBJ2-2 TRBV5-5 16 CASSAPGGQNTGELFF TGTGCCAGCAGCGCCCCTGGGGGACAGAACACCGGGGAGCTGTTTTTT
- - TRBJ2-1 TRBV7-2 16 CASSLGSGSSYNEQFF TGTGCCAGCAGCTTAGGATCAGGCAGCTCCTACAATGAGCAGTTCTTC
- many TRBJ1-1 TRBV28 14 CASSLNSMDTEAFF TGTGCCAGCAGTTTAAACAGCATGGACACTGAAGCTTTCTTT
TRBD2 - TRBJ2-7 TRBV9 13 CASSGTSGREQYF TGTGCCAGCAGCGGGACTAGCGGAAGAGAGCAGTACTTC
- once TRBJ1-2 TRBV9 14 CASSVAGQNYGYTF TGTGCCAGCAGCGTAGCGGGACAAAACTATGGCTACACCTTC